The 5 T cell receptor beta chains given below trace back to one sample, sequenced in a study of beta chain features in type 1 diabetes (dated by TCRdb to 2017 to 2018). The paper as a whole reports these results and caveats: Type 1 diabetes patients showed a moderate but significant shortening of TCRB CDR3 length in all four CD4+ subsets.

Library preparation used the immunoSEQ multiplex PCR assay. The High Capacity cDNA Reverse Transcription Kit was used to reverse transcribe all of the isolated RNA, meaning that expressed TCRB transcripts were what got sequenced. The table comes from immuneACCESS by way of TCRdb, which keeps in-frame sequences with V and J called. Part of the clones is missing from these tables; in studies checked, under half for an unresolved V gene and the rest for unknown reasons. The sample table contains 300,000 or so clones; only one count was recorded for roughly a tenth of them. Together, the top ten hold roughly 0.99% of the sample. These TCRs' antigens remain unknown. Specimen: central memory CD4+ T cells from blood. Source of these receptors: a man aged 25 to 40 with type 1 diabetes.

Only a few counts were recorded for this clone. The chain recombines TRBV2 with TRBJ1-6; D remains ambiguous. Looked up from germline, CDR1 is SNHLY and CDR2 is FYNNEI. The CDR3 contains 14 residues. V lost 4 bases, J lost 5 bases, and 9 bases lay in between. This chain's CDR3 is CASSAAGDNSPLHF. The DNA of the CDR3 is TGTGCCAGCAGTGCCGCGGGCGATAATTCACCCCTCCACTTT.

The rearrangement links TRBV12-5 to TRBJ2-2; maybe TRBD2 (5 bases). The V and J ends lost 3 bases and 7 bases respectively, with 9 bases between them. The CDR3 extends over 13 amino acids. Looked up from germline, CDR1 is LGHNT and CDR2 is FRNRAP. CDR3 DNA: TGTGCTAGTGGTTTAGAGGCGGGCGGGGAGCTGTTTTTT. Amino acid sequence: CASGLEAGGELFF.

The CDR3: CASSLGGTGGISNQPQHF. The CDR3 DNA reads TGTGCCAGCAGCTTGGGAGGGACAGGGGGCATTAGCAATCAGCCCCAGCATTTT. The chain uses TRBV5-4 and TRBJ1-5; 12 bases fit TRBD1. The CDR3 extends over 18 amino acids. J was trimmed by 0 bases and V by 0 bases; bases with no gene match: 4. Germline V CDR1 and CDR2: SGHNT, YYREEE (reference sequence). Filled out from reference TRBV5-4 and TRBJ1-5, the complete variable domain reads ETGVTQSPTHLIKTRGQQVTLRCSSQSGHNTVSWYQQALGQGPQFIFQYYREEENGRGNFPPRFSGLQFPNYSSELNVNALELDDSALYLCASSLGGTGGISNQPQHFGDGTRLSIL.

This clone was found once. A much larger clone lies a single base off, so this may be a read error. The chain combines TRBV30 with TRBJ1-2; D gene ambiguous. Looked up from germline, CDR1 is GTSNPN and CDR2 is SVGIG (reference sequence). This CDR3 is built from 12 residues. V gave up 3 bases and J gave up 5 bases, with 10 bases separating them. The CDR3 loop is CAWRAERYGYTF. The CDR3 DNA reads TGTGCCTGGAGGGCAGAAAGATATGGCTACACCTTC.

This clone has a count of ten or more. The chain has TRBV9 and TRBJ1-2; tentatively, D is TRBD1 (5 bases). V was clipped by 3 bases and J by 6 bases, with 12 bases between them. The CDR3 length is 13 residues. Germline CDR1 SGDLS, CDR2 YYNGEE. CDR3 sequence: CASSARERDGYTF. CDR3 coding DNA: TGTGCCAGCAGCGCCAGGGAAAGGGATGGCTACACCTTC.